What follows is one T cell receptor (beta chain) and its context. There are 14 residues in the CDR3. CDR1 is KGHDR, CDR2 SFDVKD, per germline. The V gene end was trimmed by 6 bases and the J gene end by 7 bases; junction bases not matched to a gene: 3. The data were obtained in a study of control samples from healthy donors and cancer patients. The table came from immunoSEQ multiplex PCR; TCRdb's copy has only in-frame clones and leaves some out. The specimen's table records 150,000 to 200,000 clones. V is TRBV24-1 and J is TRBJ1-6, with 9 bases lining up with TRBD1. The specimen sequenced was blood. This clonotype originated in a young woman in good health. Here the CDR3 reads CATSHRGLNSPLHF. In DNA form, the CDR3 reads TGTGCCACCAGTCACAGGGGGCTGAATTCACCCCTCCACTTT.